This T cell receptor (beta chain) comes out of a study of human T cells and chemical hapten exposure. Study results and limitations: Expanded TCR sets contained significantly more large CDR3 similarity clusters than controls.

The length of the CDR3 is 15 residues. CDR1 LNHNV and CDR2 YYDKDF come from the germline V gene (reference sequence). With 3 bases removed from V and 0 bases from J, the gap between germline ends came to 9 bases. Time point noted: pre-sensitization, week 0. Treatment defined: therapeutic diphenylcyclopropenone sensitization with weekly scalp DPC. Each donor was an alopecia patient between 18 and 70 years of age who qualified for DPC. This clonotype showed up just a few times. As yet, its antigen is unknown. Using its own MiXCR run on the RACE reads, TCRdb lists one record per CDR3 protein. Of under 200,000 distinct CDR3 sequences in the sample, more than 25% were seen once.

The chain uses TRBV15 and TRBJ1-3; the D gene is possibly TRBD1 (5 bases). The TCR originated in a woman aged 25 to 39 with alopecia areata. Some clones in this sample may be carry-over from other donors' samples. The sequences come from whole blood, collected in connection with sensitization to the hapten diphenylcyclopropenone (DPC). CDR3 amino acids: CATSRGLISGNTIYF. DNA for the CDR3: TGTGCCACCAGCAGGGGACTGATCTCTGGAAACACCATATATTTT.